One and the same sample provided the 3 T cell receptor beta chains below, sequenced in a study of T cells in localized non-small cell lung cancer. Measured with immunoSEQ multiplex PCR; TCRdb has only the in-frame clones, and not every one. This sample yields around 140,000 clones, of which around 92% are seen a single time; around 1.5% belongs to the top ten. Material: peripheral blood, obtained before any cancer treatment. The receptors derive from a female donor older than 55 with stage I lung adenocarcinoma.

In its sample, this clone was seen a few times. CDR3 nucleotide sequence: TGTGCCAGCAGCAGCGGCAAAGCCCCTCAGATCCTGACTTTC. Translated, it gives CASSSGKAPQILTF. The rearrangement uses TRBV6-4 and TRBJ2-6; TRBD2 is a possible D gene (5 bases). Germline-derived CDR1 and CDR2 are MRHNA and SNTAGT. The V and J ends lost 6 bases and 14 bases respectively, with 20 bases between them. The CDR3 has 14 amino acids.

The chain employs TRBV30 and TRBJ1-1; D unresolved. Germline V gives CDR1 GTSNPN, CDR2 SVGIG (reference sequence). The CDR3 spans 12 residues. V lost 3 bases to trimming and J lost 8 bases, with 13 bases between them. CDR3 in DNA: TGTGCCTGGAGAAGAGCCTCCCTCGAAGCTTTCTTT. This gives the protein CAWRRASLEAFF.

The gene calls are TRBV7-6 and TRBJ1-2; 9 bases line up with TRBD1. The CDR3 runs 15 residues. The germline V gene encodes CDR1 SGHVS and CDR2 FNYEAQ. J was trimmed by 2 bases and V by 4 bases; bases with no gene match: 5. CDR3 residues: CASSSQGTGNYGYTF. As DNA, the CDR3 is TGTGCCAGCAGCTCCCAGGGGACAGGGAACTATGGCTACACCTTC.